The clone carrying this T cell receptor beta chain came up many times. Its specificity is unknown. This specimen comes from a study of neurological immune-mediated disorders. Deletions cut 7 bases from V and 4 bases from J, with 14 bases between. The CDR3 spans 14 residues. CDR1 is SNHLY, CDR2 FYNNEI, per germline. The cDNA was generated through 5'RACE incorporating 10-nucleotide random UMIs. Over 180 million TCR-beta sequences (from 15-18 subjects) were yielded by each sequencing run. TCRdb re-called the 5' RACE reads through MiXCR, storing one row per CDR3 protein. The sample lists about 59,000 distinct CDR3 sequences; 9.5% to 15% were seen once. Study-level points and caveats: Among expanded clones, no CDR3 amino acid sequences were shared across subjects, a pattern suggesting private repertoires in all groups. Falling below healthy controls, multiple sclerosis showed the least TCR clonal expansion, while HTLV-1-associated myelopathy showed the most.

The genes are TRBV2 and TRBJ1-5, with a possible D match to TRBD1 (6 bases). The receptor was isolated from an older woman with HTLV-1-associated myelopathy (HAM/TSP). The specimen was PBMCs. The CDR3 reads CASTRDIQNQPQHF. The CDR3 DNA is TGTGCCAGCACTCGGGACATACAAAATCAGCCCCAGCATTTT.